These 18 T cell receptor beta chains originate from one sample sequenced in a study of cytomegalovirus exposure and HLA in healthy donors. The study ran its PCR with 60 Vbeta and 13 Jbeta primers. Libraries were prepared by immunoSEQ multiplex PCR; TCRdb keeps only in-frame clonotypes and omits some of them. This sample's table reports approximately 80,000 clones. The sample was PBMCs. Receptors were obtained from a man aged 18 to 30 in good health and CMV-seropositive.

The chain has TRBV5-6 and TRBJ1-5; D not resolved. CDR1 SGHDT and CDR2 YYEEEE come from the germline V gene. Trimming took 1 base from V and 6 from J, leaving 8 bases between them. The CDR3 totals 13 residues. CDR3 DNA: TGTGCCAGCAGCTTGCGGTGGAGTCAGCCCCAGCATTTT. Residues: CASSLRWSQPQHF.

The gene calls are TRBV27 and TRBJ2-3; 9 bases agree with TRBD2. Trimming removed 2 bases from V and 1 base from J; junction bases left unmatched: 10. The V gene's germline CDR1 is MNHEY and CDR2 SMNVEV (reference sequence). The CDR3 has 18 residues. The DNA for the CDR3 is TGTGCCAGCAGTTTAGGAGCGGGAGGTCTCGGCGGCACAGATACGCAGTATTTT. This translates into CASSLGAGGLGGTDTQYF.

V gene TRBV27 combines with J gene TRBJ2-2; D unclear. V lost 4 bases and J lost 1, with 7 bases in between. Germline V gene lookup returns CDR1 MNHEY and CDR2 SMNVEV (reference sequence). The CDR3 covers 14 residues. The CDR3 spells CASSSPGNTGELFF. The DNA of the CDR3 is TGTGCCAGCAGTTCTCCAGGGAACACCGGGGAGCTGTTTTTT.

J is TRBJ1-2 and V is TRBV7-9, with D unresolved. The CDR3 consists of 19 residues. V was trimmed by 4 bases and J by 0 bases, leaving 24 bases between them. The germline gives CDR1 SEHNR, CDR2 FQNEAQ (reference sequence). The CDR3, as DNA: TGTGCCAGCAGCTCATCCCCCGGGGAGCCTGGGGTCCCTAACTATGGCTACACCTTC. It translates to CASSSSPGEPGVPNYGYTF.

The rearrangement links TRBV6-5 to TRBJ2-7; 12 bases fit TRBD2. The CDR3 is made up of 16 amino acids. Trimming at V came to 6 bases and at J to 1 base, leaving 7 bases not matched to a gene. The germline CDR1 and CDR2 sequences are MNHEY and SVGAGI. The CDR3 nucleotides are TGTGCCAGCAGATACAGACTAGCGGGGGAATCCTACGAGCAGTACTTC. It encodes CASRYRLAGESYEQYF.

The rearrangement uses TRBV19 and TRBJ2-3, with 12 bases matching TRBD1. The CDR3 has 19 residues. V lost 5 bases, J lost 0 bases, and 12 bases stayed unmatched. The germline V gene encodes CDR1 LNHDA and CDR2 SQIVND (reference sequence). The CDR3 DNA is TGTGCCAGTAGTGGCCCGGGGGACAGGGGGCACCCTAGCACAGATACGCAGTATTTT. Translating it yields CASSGPGDRGHPSTDTQYF.

V gene TRBV28 combines with J gene TRBJ1-4, with unresolved D. The CDR3 runs to 15 residues. Trimming removed 5 bases at V and 0 bases at J, with 10 bases between. Germline V gene sequence: CDR1 MDHEN, CDR2 SYDVKM. CDR3 DNA: TGTGCCAGCAGTACAGAGTTTGCAACTAATGAAAAACTGTTTTTT. Amino acid sequence: CASSTEFATNEKLFF.

This chain uses TRBV29-1 with TRBJ1-2; D is unresolved. CDR3 length equals 13 residues. In germline, CDR1 is SQVTM, CDR2 ANQGSEA. V lost 0 bases and J lost 5, with 10 bases in between. CDR3 nucleotides: TGCAGCGTTGAAGATCTCAACTTATATGGCTACACCTTC. This gives the protein CSVEDLNLYGYTF.

This chain joins TRBV23-1 and TRBJ2-2; the D gene is possibly TRBD2 (5 bases). TRBV23-1 is annotated as an ORF whose role is uncertain. The CDR3 is made up of 15 amino acids. Trimming left V 0 bases short and J 4 bases short, with 9 bases between. The CDR3 here is CASSQSGVGTGELFF. The CDR3 DNA reads TGCGCCAGCAGTCAATCCGGGGTGGGCACCGGGGAGCTGTTTTTT.

This CDR3 reads CASSPRKEAGVDGYTF. The DNA of the CDR3 is TGTGCCAGTAGTCCACGAAAGGAGGCAGGTGTGGATGGCTACACCTTC. V gene TRBV19 combines with J gene TRBJ1-2; D gene ambiguous. The V gene lost 5 bases and the J gene lost 6 bases, with 22 bases spanning the gap. Per germline, CDR1 LNHDA and CDR2 SQIVND (reference sequence). The CDR3 has 16 amino acids.

The V gene is TRBV5-1, the J gene TRBJ2-1; 12 bases line up with TRBD2. Unmatched junction bases numbered 8, after V lost 0 bases and J lost 10 bases. Germline values: CDR1 SGHRS, CDR2 YFSETQ. The CDR3 has 16 residues. The CDR3 DNA sequence: TGCGCCAGCAGCTTGGCTAGCGGGGGGGCAGGAGGCGAGCAGTTCTTC. Translated, it gives CASSLASGGAGGEQFF. Based on the CDR3 plus reference TRBV5-1 and TRBJ2-1, the full variable domain is KAGVTQTPRYLIKTRGQQVTLSCSPISGHRSVSWYQQTPGQGLQFLFEYFSETQRNKGNFPGRFSGRQFSNSRSEMNVSTLELGDSALYLCASSLASGGAGGEQFFGPGTRLTVL.

The V call is TRBV27, the J call TRBJ2-6, with D perhaps TRBD1 (6 bases). V dropped 5 bases and J dropped 1 base, with 15 bases sitting between them. Per the germline V gene, CDR1 is MNHEY and CDR2 is SMNVEV (reference sequence). CDR3 length: 17 amino acids. The CDR3 bases are TGTGCCAGCAGTCCCCCACAGGGAAGGTCTGGGGCCAACGTCCTGACTTTC. Translating it yields CASSPPQGRSGANVLTF. Drawing the rest from reference TRBV27 and TRBJ2-6, the complete variable domain is EAQVTQNPRYLITVTGKKLTVTCSQNMNHEYMSWYRQDPGLGLRQIYYSMNVEVTDKGDVPEGYKVSRKEKRNFPLILESPSPNQTSLYFCASSPPQGRSGANVLTFGAGSRLTVL.

V gene TRBV29-1 combines with J gene TRBJ1-2; 9 bases are a match to TRBD1. V lost 6 bases and J lost 8; bases outside the gene matches: 13. Per germline, CDR1 SQVTM and CDR2 ANQGSEA. This CDR3 has 14 amino acids. DNA of the CDR3: TGCAGCGTCCATCACCGGGACAGGGTTTTGGGCTACACCTTC. This gives the protein CSVHHRDRVLGYTF.

V gene TRBV19 combines with J gene TRBJ1-2; D is ambiguous. V lost 5 bases and J 8 bases, leaving 12 bases between the germline ends. CDR3 size: 12 residues. CDR1 is LNHDA and CDR2 is SQIVND in the germline V gene (reference sequence). The CDR3 here is CASSLPTDGYTF. As DNA, the CDR3 is TGTGCCAGTAGTCTACCGACTGACGGCTACACCTTC. The whole variable domain, remainder taken from reference TRBV19 and TRBJ1-2, is DGGITQSPKYLFRKEGQNVTLSCEQNLNHDAMYWYRQDPGQGLRLIYYSQIVNDFQKGDIAEGYSVSREKKESFPLTVTSAQKNPTAFYLCASSLPTDGYTFGSGTRLTVV.

The rearrangement links TRBV11-2 to TRBJ1-2; 8 bases fit TRBD1. J lost 4 bases, V lost 1 base, and 14 bases had no gene match. CDR1 SGHAT and CDR2 FQNNGV come from the germline V gene. This CDR3 is built from 18 residues. CDR3 coding DNA: TGTGCCAGCAGCTTAGGGATCCGGACAGGGAGGAGAGTCTATGGCTACACCTTC. Translating it yields CASSLGIRTGRRVYGYTF. Filled out from reference TRBV11-2 and TRBJ1-2, the complete variable domain reads EAGVAQSPRYKIIEKRQSVAFWCNPISGHATLYWYQQILGQGPKLLIQFQNNGVVDDSQLPKDRFSAERLKGVDSTLKIQPAKLEDSAVYLCASSLGIRTGRRVYGYTFGSGTRLTVV.

V is TRBV2 and J is TRBJ1-1; D is perhaps TRBD1 (5 bases). This CDR3 region has 13 residues. V lost 4 bases, J lost 3 bases, and 9 bases lay in between. CDR1 and CDR2 (germline): SNHLY, FYNNEI. The CDR3 sequence is CASSVDSDTEAFF. Here the CDR3 DNA reads TGTGCCAGCAGTGTTGACAGCGACACTGAAGCTTTCTTT.

The chain has TRBV5-5 and TRBJ1-6; no firm D call. Germline CDR1 is SGHKS and CDR2 is YYEKEE (reference sequence). The germline V and J ends were trimmed by 1 base and 3 bases, with 11 bases remaining between them. The CDR3 consists of 16 residues. This CDR3 is CASSLSVGVYNSPLHF. DNA for the CDR3: TGTGCCAGCAGCTTGTCCGTCGGGGTCTATAATTCACCCCTCCACTTT.

The chain uses TRBV29-1 and TRBJ2-7; 11 bases are a match to TRBD1. The CDR3 has 13 amino acids. V lost 4 bases and J lost 3; bases outside the gene matches: 2. Germline values: CDR1 SQVTM, CDR2 ANQGSEA. This chain's CDR3 is CSVAGTGGYEQYF. The CDR3 DNA is TGCAGCGTTGCAGGGACAGGGGGCTACGAGCAGTACTTC.